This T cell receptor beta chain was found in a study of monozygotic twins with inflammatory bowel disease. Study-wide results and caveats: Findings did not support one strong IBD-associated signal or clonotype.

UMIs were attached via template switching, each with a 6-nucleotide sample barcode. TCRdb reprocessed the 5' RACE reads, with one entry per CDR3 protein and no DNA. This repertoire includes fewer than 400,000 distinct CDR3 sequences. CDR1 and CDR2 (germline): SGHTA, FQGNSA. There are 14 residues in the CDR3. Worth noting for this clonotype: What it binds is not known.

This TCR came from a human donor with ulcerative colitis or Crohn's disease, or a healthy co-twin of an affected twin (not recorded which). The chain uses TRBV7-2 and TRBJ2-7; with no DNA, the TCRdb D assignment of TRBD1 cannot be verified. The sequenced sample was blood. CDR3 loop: CASSSDSTRYEQYF.